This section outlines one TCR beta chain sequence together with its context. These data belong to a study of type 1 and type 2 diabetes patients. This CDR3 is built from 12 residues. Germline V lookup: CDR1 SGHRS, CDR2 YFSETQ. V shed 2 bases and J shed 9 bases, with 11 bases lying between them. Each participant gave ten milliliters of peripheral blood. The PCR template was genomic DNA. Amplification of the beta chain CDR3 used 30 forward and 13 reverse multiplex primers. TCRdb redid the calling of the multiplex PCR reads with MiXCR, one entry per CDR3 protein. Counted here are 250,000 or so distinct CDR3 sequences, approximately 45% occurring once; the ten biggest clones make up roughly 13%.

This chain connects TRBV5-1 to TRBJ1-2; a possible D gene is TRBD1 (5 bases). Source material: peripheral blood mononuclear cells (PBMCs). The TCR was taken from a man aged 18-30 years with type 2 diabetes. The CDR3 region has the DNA TGCGCCAGCAGCTTAGGTCAGGGTCGCTACACCTTC. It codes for CASSLGQGRYTF.